This T cell receptor (beta chain) was sequenced during a study of blood T cell repertoires in COVID-19. Some clones are missing from TCRdb's copy, which holds only in-frame ones; the method was immunoSEQ multiplex PCR. Among 140,000 or so clones listed, roughly 80% were seen once. CDR1 and CDR2 (germline): SEHNR, FQNEAQ (reference sequence). V gave up 3 bases and J gave up 7 bases, with 10 bases separating them. This CDR3 is built from 13 residues. This chain uses TRBV7-9 with TRBJ2-1; D is unresolved. The source is a man aged 65 to 85 who had recovered from COVID-19. The sequenced material came from peripheral blood. The CDR3 region has the DNA TGTGCCAGCAGCTTCGGAGAGCGTAATGAGCAGTTCTTC. Translating gives CASSFGERNEQFF. The whole variable domain, filled in from reference TRBV7-9 and TRBJ2-1, reads DTGVSQNPRHKITKRGQNVTFRCDPISEHNRLYWYRQTLGQGPEFLTYFQNEAQLEKSRLLSDRFSAERPKGSFSTLEIQRTEQGDSAMYLCASSFGERNEQFFGPGTRLTVL.